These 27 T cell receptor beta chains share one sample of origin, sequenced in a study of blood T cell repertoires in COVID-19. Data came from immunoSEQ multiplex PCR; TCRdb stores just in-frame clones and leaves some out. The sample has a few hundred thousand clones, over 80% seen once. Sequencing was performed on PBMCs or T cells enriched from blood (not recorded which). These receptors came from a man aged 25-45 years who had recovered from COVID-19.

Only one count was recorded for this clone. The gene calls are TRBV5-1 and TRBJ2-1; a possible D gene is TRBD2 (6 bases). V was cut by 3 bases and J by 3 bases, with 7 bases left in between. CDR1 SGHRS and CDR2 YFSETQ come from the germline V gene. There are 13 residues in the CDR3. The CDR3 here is CASSSGLYNEQFF. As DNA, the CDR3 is TGCGCCAGCAGCTCGGGACTCTACAATGAGCAGTTCTTC.

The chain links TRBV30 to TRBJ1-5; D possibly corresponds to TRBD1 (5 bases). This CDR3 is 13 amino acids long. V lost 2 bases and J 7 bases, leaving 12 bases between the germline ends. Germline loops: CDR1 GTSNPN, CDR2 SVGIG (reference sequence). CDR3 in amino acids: CAWSRGGRQPQHF. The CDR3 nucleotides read TGTGCCTGGAGTCGGGGGGGGAGGCAGCCCCAGCATTTT.

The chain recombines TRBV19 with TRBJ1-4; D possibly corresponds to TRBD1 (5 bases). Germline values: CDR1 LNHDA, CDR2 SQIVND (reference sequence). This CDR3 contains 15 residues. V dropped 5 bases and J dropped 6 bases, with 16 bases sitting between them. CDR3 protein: CASSATALRDEKLFF. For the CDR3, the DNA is TGTGCCAGTAGTGCGACAGCCTTAAGAGATGAAAAACTGTTTTTT.

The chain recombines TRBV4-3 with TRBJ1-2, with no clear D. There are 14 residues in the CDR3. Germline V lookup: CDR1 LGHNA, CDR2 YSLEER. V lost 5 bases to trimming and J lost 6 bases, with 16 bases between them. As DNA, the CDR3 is TGCGCCAGCAGCTATACGGAGGGTTTCCATGGCTACACCTTC. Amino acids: CASSYTEGFHGYTF.

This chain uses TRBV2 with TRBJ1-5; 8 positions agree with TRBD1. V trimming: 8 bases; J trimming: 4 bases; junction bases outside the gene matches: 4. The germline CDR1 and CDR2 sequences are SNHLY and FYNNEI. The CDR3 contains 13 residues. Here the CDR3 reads CASRRQGNQPQHF. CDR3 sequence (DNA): TGTGCCAGCCGGAGACAGGGGAATCAGCCCCAGCATTTT.

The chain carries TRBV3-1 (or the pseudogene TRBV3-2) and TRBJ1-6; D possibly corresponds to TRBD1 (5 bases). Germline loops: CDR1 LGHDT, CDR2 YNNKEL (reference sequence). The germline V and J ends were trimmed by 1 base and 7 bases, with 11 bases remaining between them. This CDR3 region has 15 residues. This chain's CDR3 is CASSQARGRNSPLHF. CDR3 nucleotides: TGTGCCAGCAGCCAAGCAAGGGGCAGGAATTCACCCCTCCACTTT.

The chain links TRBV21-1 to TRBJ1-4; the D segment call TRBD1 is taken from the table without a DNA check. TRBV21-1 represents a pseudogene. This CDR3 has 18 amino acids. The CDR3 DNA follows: TGTGCCAGCAGAAGGTTGACAGCGAAGAGTCCAACTAATGAAAAACTGTTTTTT. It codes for CASRRLTAKSPTNEKLFF.

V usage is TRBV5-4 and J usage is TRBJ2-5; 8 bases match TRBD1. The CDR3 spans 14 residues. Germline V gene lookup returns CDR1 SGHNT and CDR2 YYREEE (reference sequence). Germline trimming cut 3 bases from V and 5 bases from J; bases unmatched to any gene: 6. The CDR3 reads CASSYRTGMETQYF. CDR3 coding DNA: TGTGCCAGCAGCTACAGGACAGGGATGGAGACCCAGTACTTC.

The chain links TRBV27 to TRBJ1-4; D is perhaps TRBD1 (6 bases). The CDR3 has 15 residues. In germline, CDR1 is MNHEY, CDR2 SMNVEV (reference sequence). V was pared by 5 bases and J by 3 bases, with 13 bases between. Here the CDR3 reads CASSPAGASNEKLFF. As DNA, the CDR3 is TGTGCCAGCAGTCCCGCAGGGGCATCTAATGAAAAACTGTTTTTT.

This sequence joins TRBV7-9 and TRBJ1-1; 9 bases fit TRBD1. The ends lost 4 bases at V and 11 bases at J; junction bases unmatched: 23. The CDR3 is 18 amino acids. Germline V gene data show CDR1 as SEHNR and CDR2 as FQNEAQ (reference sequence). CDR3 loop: CASSSIPRTGTGRNRAFF. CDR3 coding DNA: TGTGCCAGCAGCTCTATTCCGAGAACCGGGACAGGGAGAAATAGGGCTTTCTTT.

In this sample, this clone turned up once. The CDR3 sequence is CASEGQGNSPLHF. The CDR3, as DNA: TGTGCCAGCGAAGGACAGGGCAATTCACCCCTCCACTTT. The rearrangement links TRBV9 to TRBJ1-6; 8 bases agree with TRBD1. J lost 7 bases, V lost 7 bases, and 4 bases had no gene match. This CDR3 is built from 13 residues. In germline, CDR1 is SGDLS, CDR2 YYNGEE.

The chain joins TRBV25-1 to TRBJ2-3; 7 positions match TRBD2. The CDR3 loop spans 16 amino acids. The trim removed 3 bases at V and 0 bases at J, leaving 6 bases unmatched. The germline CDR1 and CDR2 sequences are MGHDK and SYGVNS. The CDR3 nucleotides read TGTGCCAGCAGTGATCGGCTAGCGGCTAGCACAGATACGCAGTATTTT. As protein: CASSDRLAASTDTQYF.

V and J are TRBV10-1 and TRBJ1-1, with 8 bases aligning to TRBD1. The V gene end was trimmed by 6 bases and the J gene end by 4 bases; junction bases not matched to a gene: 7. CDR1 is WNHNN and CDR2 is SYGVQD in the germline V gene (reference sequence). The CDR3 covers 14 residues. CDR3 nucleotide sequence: TGCGCCAGCAGGCTAGGACAGGGAAGCACTGAAGCTTTCTTT. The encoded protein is CASRLGQGSTEAFF.

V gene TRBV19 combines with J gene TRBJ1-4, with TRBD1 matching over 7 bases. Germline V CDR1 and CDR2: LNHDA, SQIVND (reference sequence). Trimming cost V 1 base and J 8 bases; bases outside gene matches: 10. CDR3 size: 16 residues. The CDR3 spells CASSIGTGDSGEKLFF. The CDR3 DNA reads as TGTGCCAGTAGTATAGGGACAGGCGACTCGGGCGAAAAACTGTTTTTT.

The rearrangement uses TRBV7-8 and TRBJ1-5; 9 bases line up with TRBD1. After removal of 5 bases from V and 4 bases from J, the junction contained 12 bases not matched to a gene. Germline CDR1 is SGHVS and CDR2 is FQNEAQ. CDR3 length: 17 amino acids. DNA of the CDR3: TGTGCCAGCAGCGGCAGACAGGGGGGTTCCCTAAATCAGCCCCAGCATTTT. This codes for CASSGRQGGSLNQPQHF.

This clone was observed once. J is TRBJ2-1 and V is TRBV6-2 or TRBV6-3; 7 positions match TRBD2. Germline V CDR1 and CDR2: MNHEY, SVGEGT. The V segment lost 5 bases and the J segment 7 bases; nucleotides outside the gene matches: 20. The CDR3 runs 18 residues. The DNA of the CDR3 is TGTGCCAGCAGTCCGCCCTCCCTCCTAGCGGAGAAAGGGAATGAGCAGTTCTTC. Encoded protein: CASSPPSLLAEKGNEQFF.

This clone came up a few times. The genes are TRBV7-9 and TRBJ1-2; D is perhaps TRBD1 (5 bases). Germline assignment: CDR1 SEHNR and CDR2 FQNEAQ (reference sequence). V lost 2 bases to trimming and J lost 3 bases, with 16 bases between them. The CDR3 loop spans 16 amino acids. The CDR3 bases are TGTGCCAGCAGCTTAACGACGGGGGTGAGTGACTATGGCTACACCTTC. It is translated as CASSLTTGVSDYGYTF.

CDR3 DNA sequence: TGTGCCAGCAGCACATACCTTGAGGGAGAAAAACTGTTTTTT. Translated: CASSTYLEGEKLFF. The V call is TRBV21-1, the J call TRBJ1-4. TRBV21-1 is a listed pseudogene. The CDR3 spans 14 residues.

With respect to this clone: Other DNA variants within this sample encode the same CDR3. CDR3 sequence: CASSQVLAASTDTQYF. The CDR3 DNA sequence: TGCGCCAGCAGCCAAGTTCTAGCGGCAAGCACAGATACGCAGTATTTT. The gene calls are TRBV4-1 and TRBJ2-3, with 7 bases aligning to TRBD2. The CDR3 consists of 16 residues. Per the germline V gene, CDR1 is MGHRA and CDR2 is YSYEKL. V shed 1 base and J 0 bases; nucleotides not matched to a gene: 4.

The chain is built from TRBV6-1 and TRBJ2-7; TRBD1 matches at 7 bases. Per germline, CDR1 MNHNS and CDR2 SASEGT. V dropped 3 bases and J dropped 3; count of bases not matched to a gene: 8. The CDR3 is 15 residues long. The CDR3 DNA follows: TGTGCCAGCAGTGAGACAGGGAATCCTCACTACGAGCAGTACTTC. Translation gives CASSETGNPHYEQYF.

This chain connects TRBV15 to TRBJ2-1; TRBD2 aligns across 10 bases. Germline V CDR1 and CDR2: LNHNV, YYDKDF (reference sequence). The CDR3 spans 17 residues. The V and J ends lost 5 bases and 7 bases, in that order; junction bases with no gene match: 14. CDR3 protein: CATSAPTGAGGRNEQFF. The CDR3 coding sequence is TGTGCCACCAGCGCCCCAACCGGAGCGGGGGGGCGGAATGAGCAGTTCTTC.

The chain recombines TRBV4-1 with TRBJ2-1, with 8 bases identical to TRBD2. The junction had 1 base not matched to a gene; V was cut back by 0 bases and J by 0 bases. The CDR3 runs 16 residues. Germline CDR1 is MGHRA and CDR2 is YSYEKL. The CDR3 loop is CASSQDRGGSYNEQFF. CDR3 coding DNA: TGCGCCAGCAGCCAAGATCGGGGGGGCTCCTACAATGAGCAGTTCTTC.

CDR3 sequence reads: CASSEWGRRPYNEQFF. For the CDR3, the DNA is TGTGCCAGCAGTGAATGGGGGAGGCGGCCATACAATGAGCAGTTCTTC. V is TRBV2 and J is TRBJ2-1, with D possibly matching TRBD2 (6 bases). The V gene lost 2 bases and the J gene lost 4 bases, with 15 bases spanning the gap. The CDR3 is 16 amino acids. Germline loops: CDR1 SNHLY, CDR2 FYNNEI.

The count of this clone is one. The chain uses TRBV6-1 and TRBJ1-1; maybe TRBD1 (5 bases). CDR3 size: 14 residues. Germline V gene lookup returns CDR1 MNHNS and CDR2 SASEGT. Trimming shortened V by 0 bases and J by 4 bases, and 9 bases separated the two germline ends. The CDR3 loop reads CASSEASGLTEAFF. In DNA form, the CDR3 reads TGTGCCAGCAGTGAAGCGTCAGGGCTCACTGAAGCTTTCTTT.

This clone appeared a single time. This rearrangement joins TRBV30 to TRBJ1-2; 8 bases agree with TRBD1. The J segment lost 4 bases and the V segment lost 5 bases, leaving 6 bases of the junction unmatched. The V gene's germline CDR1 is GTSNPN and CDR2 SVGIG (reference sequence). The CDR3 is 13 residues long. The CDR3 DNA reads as TGTGCCTGGCTCGCAGGGGGCGGCTATGGCTACACCTTC. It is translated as CAWLAGGGYGYTF. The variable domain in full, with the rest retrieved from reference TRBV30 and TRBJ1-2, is SQTIHQWPATLVQPVGSPLSLECTVEGTSNPNLYWYRQAAGRGLQLLFYSVGIGQISSEVPQNLSASRPQDRQFILSSKKLLLSDSGFYLCAWLAGGGYGYTFGSGTRLTVV.

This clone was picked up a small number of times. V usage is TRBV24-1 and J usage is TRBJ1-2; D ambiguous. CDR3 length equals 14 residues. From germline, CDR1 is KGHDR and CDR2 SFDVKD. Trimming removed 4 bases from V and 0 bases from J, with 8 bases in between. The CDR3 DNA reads TGTGCCACCAGTGACGACAAGACTAACTATGGCTACACCTTC. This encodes CATSDDKTNYGYTF.

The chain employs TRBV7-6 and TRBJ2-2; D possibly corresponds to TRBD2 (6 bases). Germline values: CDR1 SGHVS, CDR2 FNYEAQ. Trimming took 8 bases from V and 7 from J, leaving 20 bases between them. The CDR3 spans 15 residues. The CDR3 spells CASYDGGALSGELFF. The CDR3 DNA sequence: TGTGCCAGCTACGATGGCGGGGCACTCAGCGGGGAGCTGTTTTTT.